Shown below are 10 T cell receptor beta chains from a single sample sequenced in a study of blood T cell repertoires in COVID-19. Clones were sequenced by immunoSEQ multiplex PCR, and TCRdb holds only the in-frame ones, with some missing. The sample holds about 380,000 clones; around 90% are singletons and the top ten take 6% to 7.5%. The sample was peripheral blood. The receptors were gathered from a man between 18 and 29 years old with active or convalescent COVID-19.

The rearrangement joins TRBV19 to TRBJ1-5, with no clear D. CDR1 is LNHDA and CDR2 is SQIVND in the germline V gene (reference sequence). The CDR3 is 17 residues long. V was shortened by 8 bases and J by 0 bases, with 20 bases between the two germline ends. Written as DNA, the CDR3 is TGTGCCAGTGACCGTCGTGCGGAATTCTATAGCAATCAGCCCCAGCATTTT. Translated: CASDRRAEFYSNQPQHF.

The CDR3 spells CASSQVGSTEAFF. The CDR3 DNA follows: TGTGCCAGCAGCCAAGTGGGGAGCACTGAAGCTTTCTTT. V and J are TRBV3-1 (or the pseudogene TRBV3-2) and TRBJ1-1; D unresolved. This CDR3 has 13 amino acids. CDR1 and CDR2 from the germline V gene are LGHDT and YNNKEL (reference sequence). Between the trimmed V and J ends, which lost 1 base and 4 bases, there was a span of 7 bases.

The sample holds a few counts of this clone. The rearrangement uses TRBV14 and TRBJ1-1; 7 bases align to TRBD1. The CDR3 extends over 16 amino acids. CDR1 is SGHDN and CDR2 is FVKESK in the germline V gene. J was trimmed by 1 base and V by 4 bases; bases with no gene match: 9. This CDR3 is CASSLLTGTPNTEAFF. The CDR3 nucleotides read TGTGCCAGCAGCCTTTTGACAGGGACCCCGAACACTGAAGCTTTCTTT.

The rearrangement joins TRBV9 to TRBJ2-7, with 7 bases matching TRBD1. Germline CDR1 is SGDLS and CDR2 is YYNGEE. The V segment lost 2 bases and the J segment 6 bases; nucleotides outside the gene matches: 8. The CDR3 has 14 amino acids. The CDR3 DNA sequence: TGTGCCAGCAGCGTGACAGGACAGGCTTCCGAGCAGTACTTC. This gives the protein CASSVTGQASEQYF.

The chain carries TRBV7-2 and TRBJ1-2, with D possibly TRBD1 on 6 matching bases. Germline CDR1 and CDR2: SGHTA and FQGNSA. This CDR3 comprises 16 residues. With 2 bases removed from V and 3 bases from J, the gap between germline ends came to 16 bases. CDR3 DNA: TGTGCCAGCAGCTTAATTTCCAAGGACAGCTACTATGGCTACACCTTC. Translation: CASSLISKDSYYGYTF. The full variable domain, its missing parts supplied by reference TRBV7-2 and TRBJ1-2, is GAGVSQSPSNKVTEKGKDVELRCDPISGHTALYWYRQSLGQGLEFLIYFQGNSAPDKSGLPSDRFSAERTGGSVSTLTIQRTQQEDSAVYLCASSLISKDSYYGYTFGSGTRLTVV.

The chain is built from TRBV28 and TRBJ1-5; possibly TRBD1 for D (6 bases). This CDR3 region has 17 residues. Trimming pared 5 bases from V and 5 bases from J, leaving 22 bases between. Germline V gives CDR1 MDHEN, CDR2 SYDVKM. The CDR3 region has the DNA TGTGCCAGCAGTCTTCACCAGGGGATTGCGGTGCATCAGCCCCAGCATTTT. This gives the protein CASSLHQGIAVHQPQHF.

The chain has TRBV7-3 and TRBJ2-7; D might be TRBD2 (5 bases). The CDR3 loop spans 16 amino acids. The V gene lost 0 bases and the J gene lost 1 base, with 13 bases spanning the gap. Germline loops: CDR1 SGHTA, CDR2 FQGTGA. The CDR3 nucleotides are TGTGCCAGCAGCTTAACGGCTAGCCAAAATTCCTACGAGCAGTACTTC. Amino acid sequence: CASSLTASQNSYEQYF.

The chain combines TRBV7-6 with TRBJ2-5; 7 bases map to TRBD2. Germline V CDR1 and CDR2: SGHVS, FNYEAQ. The CDR3 runs 15 residues. Germline trimming cut 4 bases from V and 4 bases from J; bases unmatched to any gene: 9. CDR3 sequence reads: CASSYTGGHGETQYF. CDR3 sequence (DNA): TGTGCCAGCAGCTACACGGGAGGCCATGGAGAGACCCAGTACTTC.

The V call is TRBV10-3, the J call TRBJ1-2; a weak D match, TRBD1 (5 bases). Germline lookup yields CDR1 ENHRY and CDR2 SYGVKD. Between the trimmed V and J ends, which lost 3 bases and 0 bases, there was a span of 11 bases. CDR3 length: 15 residues. CDR3 amino acids: CAISDRGRANYGYTF. CDR3 bases: TGTGCCATCAGTGATCGGGGGAGGGCTAACTATGGCTACACCTTC.

The sample holds a few counts of this clone. The chain recombines TRBV27 with TRBJ2-3; 8 bases line up with TRBD2. V was clipped by 2 bases and J by 3 bases; unmatched bases: 4. The CDR3 is made up of 15 amino acids. Germline CDR1 is MNHEY and CDR2 is SMNVEV (reference sequence). The CDR3 DNA reads as TGTGCCAGCAGTTTACGGGAGGGCCTGACAGATACGCAGTATTTT. Its protein product is CASSLREGLTDTQYF.